A selection of T cell receptor beta chains follows, all from one sample in a study of cytotoxic CD8 clonotypes in ibrutinib-treated CLL. Clones were read by immunoSEQ multiplex PCR, and TCRdb kept only the in-frame ones, dropping some. The data show 300,000 to 400,000 clones, roughly 67% seen once. The specimen comprised PBMCs, sampled after 36 months of ibrutinib treatment. The receptors stem from a human donor with chronic lymphocytic leukemia. Both conserved end residues are part of each CDR3. The D gene is left open where the match is weak. Only some rows state a clone size, as once, few, many or a class for expanded clones.

d_call	cdr3_length	v_call	clone_size	j_call	cdr3_aa	cdr3_nt
.	15	TRBV4-1	.	TRBJ2-1	CASSHGTPSYNEQFF	TGCGCCAGCAGTCACGGGACTCCATCTTACAATGAGCAGTTCTTC
TRBD1	15	TRBV11-2	.	TRBJ2-7	CASSLAGTGSYEQYF	TGTGCCAGCAGCCTAGCCGGGACAGGATCATACGAGCAGTACTTC
TRBD1	13	TRBV18	.	TRBJ1-2	CASSLQGSYGYTF	TGTGCCAGCTCACTACAGGGGAGCTATGGCTACACCTTC
.	15	TRBV9	once	TRBJ2-7	CASSVGLADTYEQYF	TGTGCCAGCAGCGTAGGGTTAGCTGACACCTACGAGCAGTACTTC
.	15	TRBV4-1	.	TRBJ2-2	CASSPSEGYAGELFF	TGCGCCAGCAGCCCAAGTGAGGGTTACGCCGGGGAGCTGTTTTTT
.	12	TRBV7-9	.	TRBJ2-7	CASSPTAYEQYF	TGTGCCAGCAGCCCGACAGCTTACGAGCAGTACTTC
.	16	TRBV7-6	.	TRBJ2-2	CASSLSFRGRTGELFF	TGTGCCAGCAGCTTGAGCTTCAGGGGTCGCACCGGGGAGCTGTTTTTT
.	12	TRBV13	.	TRBJ2-5	CASSAEKGGQYF	TGTGCCAGCAGCGCGGAAAAGGGAGGCCAGTACTTC
TRBD1	14	TRBV29-1	few	TRBJ2-1	CSAAGTGLRHEQFF	TGCAGCGCAGCCGGGACAGGGCTAAGACATGAGCAGTTCTTC
TRBD2	16	TRBV6-1	.	TRBJ2-3	CASSEVAGASTDTQYF	TGTGCCAGCAGTGAAGTAGCGGGGGCCTCCACAGATACGCAGTATTTT
.	12	TRBV15	.	TRBJ2-1	CATGEGYNEQFF	TGTGCCACCGGCGAGGGTTACAATGAGCAGTTCTTC
TRBD1	18	TRBV28	.	TRBJ2-3	CASMWGRDRRLDTDTQYF	TGTGCCAGCATGTGGGGCCGGGACAGGCGCTTGGACACAGATACGCAGTATTTT
.	12	TRBV2	.	TRBJ2-5	CASSRYQETQYF	TGTGCCAGCAGTCGTTACCAAGAGACCCAGTACTTC
TRBD2	18	TRBV19	.	TRBJ2-1	CASSIRSRTSGPYNEQFF	TGTGCCAGTAGTATACGGTCCCGGACTAGCGGGCCCTACAATGAGCAGTTCTTC
.	18	TRBV10-3	.	TRBJ1-6	CAISESGGGNQMNSPLHF	TGTGCCATCAGTGAGTCAGGGGGGGGTAATCAAATGAATTCACCCCTCCACTTT
.	11	TRBV2	few	TRBJ2-5	CASTLGETQYF	TGTGCCAGCACTCTTGGGGAGACCCAGTACTTC
TRBD1	13	TRBV2	.	TRBJ2-7	CASGPGQGSEQYF	TGTGCCAGCGGGCCGGGACAGGGGAGCGAGCAGTACTTC
TRBD1	14	TRBV6-6	few	TRBJ1-1	CASSFDRGPSEAFF	TGTGCCAGCAGTTTTGACAGGGGACCCTCTGAAGCTTTCTTT
.	12	TRBV7-8	.	TRBJ2-3	CASSYSRDTQYF	TGTGCCAGCAGCTACAGTCGGGATACGCAGTATTTT
.	16	TRBV6-6	.	TRBJ2-7	CASSQIRGLHTYEQYF	TGTGCCAGCAGCCAGATCCGGGGCCTCCATACCTACGAGCAGTACTTC
TRBD1	15	TRBV6-5	once	TRBJ2-7	CASSYYRGLAYEQYF	TGTGCCAGCAGTTACTACAGGGGGCTTGCCTACGAGCAGTACTTC
.	15	TRBV27	.	TRBJ1-1	CASSATRGANTEAFF	TGTGCCAGCAGCGCTACCCGGGGCGCAAACACTGAAGCTTTCTTT
TRBD1	14	TRBV5-1	.	TRBJ2-1	CASSLSTGGHEQFF	TGCGCCAGCAGCTTGTCAACAGGGGGTCATGAGCAGTTCTTC
.	14	TRBV28	few	TRBJ1-2	CASSLSPGSYGYTF	TGTGCCAGCAGTTTAAGTCCCGGCAGCTATGGCTACACCTTC
.	16	TRBV28	.	TRBJ1-4	CASSLSGQATNEKLFF	TGTGCCAGCAGTTTATCAGGGCAAGCAACTAATGAAAAACTGTTTTTT
.	16	TRBV10-2	.	TRBJ2-3	CASSDFWGGGTDTQYF	TGCGCCAGCAGTGATTTCTGGGGTGGCGGCACAGATACGCAGTATTTT
.	18	TRBV21-1	.	TRBJ1-3	CASRARDRGRTSGNTIYF	TGTGCCAGCAGGGCACGGGACAGGGGACGAACCTCTGGAAACACCATATATTTT
.	16	TRBV21-1	.	TRBJ2-1	CASSLQTSGIWNEQFF	TGTGCCAGCAGCCTTCAAACTAGCGGGATTTGGAATGAGCAGTTCTTC
.	12	TRBV6-5	.	TRBJ1-6	CASSSRDSPLHF	TGTGCCAGCAGTTCCAGGGATTCACCCCTCCACTTT
TRBD2	13	TRBV7-8	.	TRBJ2-1	CASSLALAVEQFF	TGTGCCAGCAGCTTAGCCCTAGCGGTCGAGCAGTTCTTC
TRBD1	14	TRBV19	.	TRBJ2-5	CASSTTGVQETQYF	TGTGCCAGTAGTACCACAGGGGTTCAAGAGACCCAGTACTTC
.	18	TRBV2	once	TRBJ2-1	CASSEGLPGRSSYNEQFF	TGTGCCAGCAGTGAGGGACTGCCCGGTCGAAGCTCCTACAATGAGCAGTTCTTC
.	13	TRBV6-1	.	TRBJ1-2	CASSESGDYGYTF	TGTGCCAGCAGTGAGTCAGGGGACTATGGCTACACCTTC
TRBD1	17	TRBV29-1	once	TRBJ1-2	CSVVSPERQGLNYGYTF	TGCAGCGTTGTGAGCCCCGAACGACAGGGTCTAAACTATGGCTACACCTTC
.	12	TRBV28	few	TRBJ1-1	CASSLWAAEAFF	TGTGCCAGCAGTTTATGGGCAGCTGAAGCTTTCTTT
.	14	TRBV4-1	few	TRBJ2-3	CASSQESRTDTQYF	TGCGCCAGCAGCCAGGAGAGCCGCACAGATACGCAGTATTTT
.	15	TRBV7-6	.	TRBJ1-1	CASSLGTRSETEAFF	TGTGCCAGCAGCTTAGGGACAAGGTCGGAGACTGAAGCTTTCTTT
TRBD1	15	TRBV5-1	.	TRBJ2-7	CASRPSDRVRREQYF	TGCGCCAGCAGGCCAAGTGACAGGGTCCGGCGGGAGCAGTACTTC
.	15	TRBV5-6	once	TRBJ2-3	CASSETGQGTDTQYF	TGTGCCAGCAGCGAAACGGGACAAGGCACAGATACGCAGTATTTT
.	13	TRBV2	.	TRBJ2-1	CASEIPSYNEQFF	TGTGCCAGCGAGATTCCCTCCTACAATGAGCAGTTCTTC
.	13	TRBV5-6	.	TRBJ1-2	CASSDTDNYGYTF	TGTGCCAGCAGCGATACTGACAACTATGGCTACACCTTC
.	15	TRBV7-3	.	TRBJ2-3	CASSLDGVGTDTQYF	TGTGCCAGCAGCTTAGACGGGGTTGGGACAGATACGCAGTATTTT
.	14	TRBV28	.	TRBJ1-1	CASTPRTANTEAFF	TGTGCCAGCACCCCACGGACCGCGAACACTGAAGCTTTCTTT